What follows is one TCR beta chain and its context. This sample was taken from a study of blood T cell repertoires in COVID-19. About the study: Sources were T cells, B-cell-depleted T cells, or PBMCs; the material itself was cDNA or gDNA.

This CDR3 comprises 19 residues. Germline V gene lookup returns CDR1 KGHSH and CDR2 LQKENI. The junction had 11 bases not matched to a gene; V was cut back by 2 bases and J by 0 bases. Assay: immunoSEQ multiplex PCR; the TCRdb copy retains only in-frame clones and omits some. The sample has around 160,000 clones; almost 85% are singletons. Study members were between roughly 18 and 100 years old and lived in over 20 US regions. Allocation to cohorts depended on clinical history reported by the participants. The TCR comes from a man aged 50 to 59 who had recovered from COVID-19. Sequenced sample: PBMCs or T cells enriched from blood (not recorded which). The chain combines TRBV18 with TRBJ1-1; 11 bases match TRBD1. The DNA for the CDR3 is TGTGCCAGCTCACCAATAAGGACAGGGGGCGCGGGCATGAACACTGAAGCTTTCTTT. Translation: CASSPIRTGGAGMNTEAFF.